A selection of T cell receptor beta chains follows, all from one sample in a study of T cell repertoires in cytomegalovirus infection. TCRdb reprocessed the reads with MiXCR, giving one entry per CDR3 protein. Among 350,000 to 500,000 distinct CDR3 sequences listed, roughly 30% were seen once. The sample was PBMCs. These receptors all stem from a human donor in good health (CMV status not recorded). Some clones in this sample may be carry-over from other donors' samples. Each CDR3 is given with its conserved first and last residue. D genes are given only for firm matches. Clone size is stated in some rows and not others, as once, few, many or a class when expanded.

cdr3_aa: CASSEGAGVNEQFF; cdr3_nt: TGTGCCAGCAGTGAAGGAGCGGGGGTTAATGAGCAGTTCTTC; clone_size: few; v_call: TRBV6-1; d_call: TRBD2; j_call: TRBJ2-1
cdr3_aa: CASSDRAQLTQYF; cdr3_nt: TGTGCCAGCAGTGACCGGGCCCAATTAACTCAGTACTTC; clone_size: NA; v_call: TRBV6-1; d_call: NA; j_call: TRBJ2-7
cdr3_aa: CASSWDTLAGELFF; cdr3_nt: TGTGCCAGCAGTTGGGACACCTTGGCGGGGGAGCTGTTTTTT; clone_size: few; v_call: TRBV12-3/TRBV12-4; d_call: NA; j_call: TRBJ2-2
cdr3_aa: CASRPRGLREAFF; cdr3_nt: TGTGCCAGCCGCCCGAGGGGATTAAGGGAAGCTTTCTTT; clone_size: NA; v_call: TRBV7-8; d_call: NA; j_call: TRBJ1-1
cdr3_aa: CASSLETRGNEQFF; cdr3_nt: TGTGCCAGCAGCTTAGAGACTAGGGGCAATGAGCAGTTCTTC; clone_size: once; v_call: TRBV7-9; d_call: NA; j_call: TRBJ2-1
cdr3_aa: CASSLAGQSYEQYF; cdr3_nt: TGTGCCAGCAGCTTAGCGGGACAGTCCTACGAGCAGTACTTC; clone_size: NA; v_call: TRBV11-3; d_call: TRBD1; j_call: TRBJ2-7
cdr3_aa: CASRGTGTGRTGELFF; cdr3_nt: TGTGCCAGCAGAGGTACCGGGACAGGGCGGACCGGGGAGCTGTTTTTT; clone_size: NA; v_call: TRBV6-2/TRBV6-3; d_call: TRBD1; j_call: TRBJ2-2
cdr3_aa: CASSESRRTYNSPLHF; cdr3_nt: TGTGCCAGCAGTGAATCCCGCCGGACCTATAATTCACCCCTCCACTTT; clone_size: NA; v_call: TRBV2; d_call: NA; j_call: TRBJ1-6
cdr3_aa: CASRQSGGAGTDTQYF; cdr3_nt: TGTGCCAGCAGACAAAGCGGGGGGGCCGGCACAGATACGCAGTATTTT; clone_size: NA; v_call: TRBV28; d_call: TRBD2; j_call: TRBJ2-3
cdr3_aa: CASSLVATPTLRNEQFF; cdr3_nt: TGTGCCAGCAGCTTAGTCGCGACACCCACACTCAGGAATGAGCAGTTCTTC; clone_size: few; v_call: TRBV7-9; d_call: NA; j_call: TRBJ2-1
cdr3_aa: CASSPGDEQFF; cdr3_nt: TGTGCCAGCAGTCCTGGGGATGAGCAGTTCTTC; clone_size: many; v_call: TRBV18; d_call: NA; j_call: TRBJ2-1
cdr3_aa: CASAFYGYTF; cdr3_nt: TGTGCCAGTGCCTTCTATGGCTACACCTTC; clone_size: NA; v_call: TRBV3-1; d_call: NA; j_call: TRBJ1-2
cdr3_aa: CASSHPTPTNEKLFF; cdr3_nt: TGTGCCAGCAGCCACCCCACCCCAACTAATGAAAAACTGTTTTTT; clone_size: NA; v_call: TRBV7-3; d_call: NA; j_call: TRBJ1-4
cdr3_aa: CASSPQGARNNEQFF; cdr3_nt: TGTGCCAGCAGCCCACAGGGGGCTCGGAACAATGAGCAGTTCTTC; clone_size: few; v_call: TRBV6-1; d_call: TRBD1; j_call: TRBJ2-1
cdr3_aa: CASSPKFPGQGAVADPQYF; cdr3_nt: TGTGCCAGCAGCCCCAAATTCCCGGGACAGGGGGCAGTCGCAGATCCGCAGTATTTT; clone_size: NA; v_call: TRBV7-2; d_call: TRBD1; j_call: TRBJ2-3
cdr3_aa: CASSYKTVSYEQYF; cdr3_nt: TGTGCCAGCAGTTACAAGACAGTCTCCTACGAGCAGTACTTC; clone_size: few; v_call: TRBV6-2/TRBV6-3; d_call: NA; j_call: TRBJ2-7
cdr3_aa: CASSLAPGLAGPDTQYF; cdr3_nt: TGCGCCAGCAGCTTGGCACCGGGACTAGCGGGCCCAGATACGCAGTATTTT; clone_size: NA; v_call: TRBV5-1; d_call: TRBD2; j_call: TRBJ2-3
cdr3_aa: CASSFVGSEAFF; cdr3_nt: TGTGCCAGCAGTTTCGTCGGAAGTGAAGCTTTCTTT; clone_size: many; v_call: TRBV12-3/TRBV12-4; d_call: NA; j_call: TRBJ1-1
cdr3_aa: CATRGSSTDTQYF; cdr3_nt: TGTGCCACCCGAGGATCTAGCACAGATACGCAGTATTTT; clone_size: few; v_call: TRBV2; d_call: NA; j_call: TRBJ2-3
cdr3_aa: CASSLRKSGVSDEQFF; cdr3_nt: TGTGCCAGCAGCTTAAGGAAAAGCGGGGTGTCCGATGAGCAGTTCTTC; clone_size: NA; v_call: TRBV7-3; d_call: TRBD2; j_call: TRBJ2-1
cdr3_aa: CASSLSRVVEQYF; cdr3_nt: TGTGCCAGCAGTTTAAGCAGGGTGGTCGAGCAGTACTTC; clone_size: NA; v_call: TRBV12-3/TRBV12-4; d_call: NA; j_call: TRBJ2-7
cdr3_aa: CASSFGQDSNQPQHF; cdr3_nt: TGTGCCAGCAGCTTCGGACAGGATAGCAATCAGCCCCAGCATTTT; clone_size: once; v_call: TRBV6-1; d_call: TRBD1; j_call: TRBJ1-5
cdr3_aa: CASSQELGLGRETQYF; cdr3_nt: TGCGCCAGCAGCCAAGAGTTAGGACTAGGGCGGGAGACCCAGTACTTC; clone_size: few; v_call: TRBV4-1; d_call: TRBD2; j_call: TRBJ2-5
cdr3_aa: CSARLRQGGEKLFF; cdr3_nt: TGCAGTGCTAGACTCCGACAGGGTGGTGAAAAACTGTTTTTT; clone_size: NA; v_call: TRBV20-1; d_call: TRBD1; j_call: TRBJ1-4
cdr3_aa: CASSETTGNYGYTF; cdr3_nt: TGTGCCAGCAGTGAGACGACAGGGAACTATGGCTACACCTTC; clone_size: few; v_call: TRBV6-1; d_call: TRBD1; j_call: TRBJ1-2
cdr3_aa: CASSRGTGTYNEQFF; cdr3_nt: TGTGCCAGTAGCCGAGGGACAGGGACCTACAATGAGCAGTTCTTC; clone_size: NA; v_call: TRBV19; d_call: TRBD1; j_call: TRBJ2-1
cdr3_aa: CASSWNRGRKGYTF; cdr3_nt: TGTGCCAGCAGCTGGAACAGGGGGCGAAAAGGCTACACCTTC; clone_size: many; v_call: TRBV7-8; d_call: TRBD1; j_call: TRBJ1-2
cdr3_aa: CASSPGTSGKNEQFF; cdr3_nt: TGTGCCAGCAGCCCCGGGACTAGCGGCAAAAATGAGCAGTTCTTC; clone_size: many; v_call: TRBV7-7; d_call: TRBD2; j_call: TRBJ2-1
cdr3_aa: CSTPGGRAGELFF; cdr3_nt: TGCAGCACCCCCGGGGGAAGGGCCGGGGAGCTGTTTTTT; clone_size: NA; v_call: TRBV20-1; d_call: NA; j_call: TRBJ2-2
cdr3_aa: CASSPRQGDYEQYF; cdr3_nt: TGTGCCAGCTCACCCCGACAGGGAGACTACGAGCAGTACTTC; clone_size: NA; v_call: TRBV18; d_call: TRBD1; j_call: TRBJ2-7
cdr3_aa: CASGKDRSSGNTIYF; cdr3_nt: TGTGCCAGCGGCAAGGACAGGAGCTCTGGAAACACCATATATTTT; clone_size: NA; v_call: TRBV6-5; d_call: TRBD1; j_call: TRBJ1-3
cdr3_aa: CASRPGGAPALYEQYF; cdr3_nt: TGTGCCAGCAGACCCGGGGGGGCCCCGGCTCTCTACGAGCAGTACTTC; clone_size: few; v_call: TRBV6-6; d_call: TRBD2; j_call: TRBJ2-7